These 4 T cell receptor beta chains were all obtained from the same sample, sequenced in a study of a mutant IDH1 vaccine in newly diagnosed glioma. For these TCRs, the target antigens are not known. Profiling relied on immunoSEQ multiplex PCR, and the TCRdb table lists in-frame clones only, not all of them. The sample includes some 54,000 clones, approximately 81% of them seen just once. The time point denotes: week 35, safety follow-up. Doses consisted of 300 ug of mutant IDH1 20-mer peptide each, paired with topical imiquimod. Material: PBMCs, obtained from a glioma patient whose treatment included an IDH1 peptide vaccine. All receptors come from a woman aged 18-35 years with glioma.

V usage is TRBV11-1 and J usage is TRBJ2-1; 8 bases agree with TRBD1. Germline V gives CDR1 SGHAT, CDR2 FQDESV (reference sequence). This CDR3 region has 13 residues. The junction had 4 bases not matched to a gene; V was cut back by 3 bases and J by 9 bases. CDR3 loop: CASSLQGAGEQFF. The DNA of the CDR3 is TGTGCCAGCAGCTTGCAGGGGGCAGGTGAGCAGTTCTTC.

V is TRBV10-3 and J is TRBJ2-7, with TRBD1 matching over 7 bases. The germline V gene encodes CDR1 ENHRY and CDR2 SYGVKD. This CDR3 has 15 amino acids. J gave up 2 bases and V 11 bases, and 15 bases lay outside the gene matches. The CDR3 region is CASQGSSATPYEQYF. CDR3 DNA sequence: TGTGCCTCACAGGGGTCGTCAGCGACCCCCTACGAGCAGTACTTC.

This rearrangement joins TRBV2 to TRBJ2-3; TRBD1 aligns across 11 bases. Germline V gene sequence: CDR1 SNHLY, CDR2 FYNNEI. CDR3 length equals 15 residues. J gave up 1 base and V 5 bases, and 2 bases lay outside the gene matches. The CDR3: CASSQDRGRTDTQYF. In DNA, the CDR3 is TGTGCCAGCAGTCAGGACAGGGGGCGCACAGATACGCAGTATTTT.

This sequence joins TRBV19 and TRBJ2-3; D ambiguous. Germline V gives CDR1 LNHDA, CDR2 SQIVND (reference sequence). The CDR3 spans 13 residues. Trimming removed 10 bases at V and 4 bases at J, with 15 bases between. In DNA, the CDR3 is TGTGCCACCAAAGGTTGGTTCGCAGATACGCAGTATTTT. Protein: CATKGWFADTQYF.